The clone carrying this TCR beta chain was observed at least ten times. The antigen is undetermined. The data derive from a study of CD8 T cells in ankylosing spondylitis. Each TCR beta library was made by quantitative 5'-RACE that incorporated molecular barcodes. In TCRdb, the 5' RACE reads were re-called with MiXCR into one record per CDR3 protein. Here the sample spans under 250,000 distinct CDR3 sequences, roughly 6.6% being singletons. The V gene lost 3 bases and the J gene lost 1 base, with 26 bases spanning the gap. This CDR3 is 20 amino acids long. Germline values: CDR1 SGHAT, CDR2 FQNNGV. General study points: What seemed typical of ankylosing spondylitis blood was a TCR beta motif built from several highly homologous variants. The disease-linked clones had a CD8+ phenotype and low blood frequencies. Matched synovial fluid from ankylosing spondylitis patients was reported to be enriched for disease-linked clones.

What was sequenced was blood, either unsorted or a sorted T cell fraction (not recorded which). This rearrangement joins TRBV11-2 to TRBJ2-3; TRBD1 is a possible D gene (6 bases). The source is a male donor with ankylosing spondylitis. CDR3 region: CASSFPLKDRKGRGTDTQYF. The CDR3 nucleotides read TGTGCCAGCAGCTTCCCCCTAAAGGACAGAAAAGGTCGGGGCACAGATACGCAGTATTTT.